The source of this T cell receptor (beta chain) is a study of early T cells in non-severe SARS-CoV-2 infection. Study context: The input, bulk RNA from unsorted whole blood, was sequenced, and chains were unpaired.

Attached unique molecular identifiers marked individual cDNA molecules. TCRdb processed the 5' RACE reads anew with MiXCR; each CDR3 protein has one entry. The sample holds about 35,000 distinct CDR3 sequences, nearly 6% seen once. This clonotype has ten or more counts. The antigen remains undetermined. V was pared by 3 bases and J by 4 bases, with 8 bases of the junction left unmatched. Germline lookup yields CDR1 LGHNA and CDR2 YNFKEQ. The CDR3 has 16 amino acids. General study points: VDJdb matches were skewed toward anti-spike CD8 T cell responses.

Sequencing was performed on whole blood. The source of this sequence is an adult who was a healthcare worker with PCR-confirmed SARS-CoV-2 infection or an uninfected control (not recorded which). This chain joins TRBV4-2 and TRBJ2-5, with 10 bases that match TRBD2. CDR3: CASSQILAGQTETQYF. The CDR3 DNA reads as TGTGCCAGCAGCCAGATACTAGCGGGACAGACAGAGACCCAGTACTTC.